This T cell receptor beta chain was sequenced for a study of blood T cell repertoires in COVID-19. At the level of the study: Material from acute and convalescent COVID-19 was sourced from the United States, Italy and Spain. PBMCs, B-cell-depleted T cells, or T cells provided the cDNA or gDNA that made up the material.

Those enrolled in Seattle joined during active infection and were followed longitudinally afterward. Original data processing: The assay estimated nucleated cells by amplifying reference gene primers. The protocol was immunoSEQ multiplex PCR, while the TCRdb copy is restricted to in-frame clones and leaves out a portion. That table is the source of V, J and clone size, and D and trimming were worked out from the DNA. The sample lists fewer than 350,000 clones, 86% seen once, with approximately 12% in the top ten. This clone occurred once. Looked up from germline, CDR1 is PRHDT and CDR2 is FYEKMQ (reference sequence). Trimming took 8 bases from V and 2 from J, leaving 11 bases between them. The CDR3 is 13 residues long.

V and J are TRBV13 and TRBJ2-3; no firm D call. Sequencing input: peripheral blood. This sequence originates from a woman aged 25 to 39 with COVID-19, enrolled during active disease. DNA for the CDR3: TGTGCCAGCGAGGCCAGATTCACAGATACGCAGTATTTT. Its translation: CASEARFTDTQYF.